Listed below are T cell receptor beta chains from one sample, sequenced in a study of T cell responses to AZD1222 COVID-19 vaccine. Clones were read by immunoSEQ multiplex PCR, and TCRdb kept only the in-frame ones, dropping some. The sample lists around 110,000 clones, about 93% occurring once. Sequencing was performed on peripheral blood, taken on day 0 of AZD1222 vaccination. The receptors were sampled from an adult in good health. CDR3s include the opening cysteine and the closing phenylalanine or tryptophan. The order of the fields is V gene, D gene, clone size, J gene, CDR3 DNA, CDR3 protein. The D gene is left open where the match is weak. Only some rows state a clone size, as once, few, many or a class for expanded clones.

TRBV6-6	.	.	TRBJ1-4	TGTGCCGTACAGGGTGGATTGGGGGAAAAACTGTTTTTT	CAVQGGLGEKLFF
TRBV6-6	.	.	TRBJ1-2	TGTGCCAGCAGCCCGAACAGGGAGGTTGGCTACACCTTC	CASSPNREVGYTF
TRBV2	.	.	TRBJ1-1	TGTGCCAGCCCTGGGAGGCCTGAAGCTTTCTTT	CASPGRPEAFF
TRBV6-2/TRBV6-3	TRBD2	.	TRBJ2-1	TGTGCCAGCAGTAAAGTTGGGACTAGCGGGGGGGGTGAGCAGTTCTTC	CASSKVGTSGGGEQFF
TRBV11-3	.	.	TRBJ1-6	TGTGCCAGCAGCTTAGACAGCAATTCACCCCTCCACTTT	CASSLDSNSPLHF
TRBV29-1	.	.	TRBJ1-5	TGCAGCGTAGGGGAAAATGTACAGCCCCAGCATTTT	CSVGENVQPQHF
TRBV2	.	once	TRBJ1-5	TGTGCCAGCAGTGAACGGGGGGCGGTTAGCAATCAGCCCCAGCATTTT	CASSERGAVSNQPQHF
TRBV19	TRBD1	.	TRBJ1-2	TGTGCCAGTAGGGTGGTTGGGACAGGAGCCCAGTATGGCTACACCTTC	CASRVVGTGAQYGYTF
TRBV18	TRBD1	.	TRBJ2-3	TGTGCCAGCTCACCACAGGGGACAGGGTCTACAGATACGCAGTATTTT	CASSPQGTGSTDTQYF
TRBV9	.	.	TRBJ1-2	TGTGCCAGCAGCGTAGACGGAGCTAACTATGGCTACACCTTC	CASSVDGANYGYTF
TRBV6-2/TRBV6-3	.	.	TRBJ2-7	TGTGCCAGCAGTTACTCGGGGACACACCCTTACGAGCAGTACTTC	CASSYSGTHPYEQYF
TRBV4-3	.	.	TRBJ1-5	TGCGCCAGCAGCCAAGGTAGGGTGGGTCAGCCCCAGCATTTT	CASSQGRVGQPQHF
TRBV4-3	.	once	TRBJ1-3	TGCGCCAGCAGCCAAGTTAGAGGGGCTGGAAACACCATATATTTT	CASSQVRGAGNTIYF
TRBV11-2	.	.	TRBJ2-2	TGTGCCAGCAGCCTTCGGAGGACCGGGGAGCTGTTTTTT	CASSLRRTGELFF
TRBV29-1	.	.	TRBJ2-5	TGCAGCGTCTACGAAAGTTATCTTCGGACCCAGTACTTC	CSVYESYLRTQYF
TRBV5-1	TRBD1	.	TRBJ1-4	TGCGCCAGCAGCAGGACAGGGGGGCGTAATGAAAAACTGTTTTTT	CASSRTGGRNEKLFF
TRBV15	.	.	TRBJ2-7	TGTGCCACCAGCAGAGTCGACAGAGTCTACGAGCAGTACTTC	CATSRVDRVYEQYF
TRBV2	.	.	TRBJ1-6	TGTGCCAGCGAGGGGAGGACCTATAATTCACCCCTCCACTTT	CASEGRTYNSPLHF
TRBV2	.	.	TRBJ1-2	TGTGCCAGCGGGGTTAATGGCTACACCTTC	CASGVNGYTF
TRBV7-9	.	.	TRBJ2-7	TGTGCCAGCAGATTCGGCAGGGGGGTCTACGAGCAGTACTTC	CASRFGRGVYEQYF
TRBV7-3	.	once	TRBJ1-6	TGTGCCAGCAGCGCACAGGGAGGAGGTAATTCACCCCTCCACTTT	CASSAQGGGNSPLHF
TRBV19	.	once	TRBJ1-2	TGTGCCAGTACCGCGGGACCTCAGTTTGCTAACTATGGCTACACCTTC	CASTAGPQFANYGYTF
TRBV5-4	TRBD1	.	TRBJ2-7	TGTGCCAGCAGTCACGGCGGACAGGGGACATACGAGCAGTACTTC	CASSHGGQGTYEQYF
TRBV5-6	.	.	TRBJ2-7	TGTGCCAGCAGCTCGACACCCTTTGGGGAGCAGTACTTC	CASSSTPFGEQYF
TRBV7-9	.	.	TRBJ1-2	TGTGCCAGCAGCTTAGGATCTATGCAGAATGGCTACACCTTC	CASSLGSMQNGYTF
TRBV6-6	TRBD1	.	TRBJ2-1	TGTGCCAACTCCAGGGGGATCAGCTTTAATGAGCAGTTCTTC	CANSRGISFNEQFF
TRBV7-6	TRBD2	.	TRBJ2-7	TGTGCCAGCAGCCCAATGACTAGCGGGGCCGTCTACGAGCAGTACTTC	CASSPMTSGAVYEQYF
TRBV19	.	.	TRBJ2-5	TGTGCCAGTAGTATGTTTATAACGGGTCAAGAGACCCAGTACTTC	CASSMFITGQETQYF